The following is a TCR beta chain sequence with its context. Antigen unknown. Researchers made TCR cDNA using 5'RACE template switching, and this step added a universal primer site and UMIs. Each CDR3 protein is one row after TCRdb ran MiXCR on the 5' RACE reads. This sample carries approximately 250,000 distinct CDR3 sequences, 6% to 8% of them seen once, and the ten largest clones take about 0.95%. Germline assignment: CDR1 DFQATT and CDR2 SNEGSKA (reference sequence). The V gene end was trimmed by 6 bases and the J gene end by 3 bases; junction bases not matched to a gene: 12. This CDR3 is 15 amino acids long. The source of the sample is a study of T cells after yellow fever vaccination. Study information: Each low-cell-number fraction was prepared by means of SMART-Seq v4 Ultra Low Input.

Broader study findings: Weaker, the secondary response peaked sooner, at day 5 versus 15. Of the clonotypes, a small share occurred in both CD4 and CD8 compartments.

This TCR derives from a man in his thirties or forties who received the YFV17D yellow fever vaccine. The specimen was CD4+ T cells sorted from PBMCs, collected on the day of the yellow fever booster vaccination. V and J are TRBV20-1 and TRBJ2-7, with 9 positions matching TRBD1. The CDR3 loop reads CSAAPGTGYSYEQYF. DNA of the CDR3: TGCAGTGCCGCTCCCGGGACAGGGTACAGCTACGAGCAGTACTTC.